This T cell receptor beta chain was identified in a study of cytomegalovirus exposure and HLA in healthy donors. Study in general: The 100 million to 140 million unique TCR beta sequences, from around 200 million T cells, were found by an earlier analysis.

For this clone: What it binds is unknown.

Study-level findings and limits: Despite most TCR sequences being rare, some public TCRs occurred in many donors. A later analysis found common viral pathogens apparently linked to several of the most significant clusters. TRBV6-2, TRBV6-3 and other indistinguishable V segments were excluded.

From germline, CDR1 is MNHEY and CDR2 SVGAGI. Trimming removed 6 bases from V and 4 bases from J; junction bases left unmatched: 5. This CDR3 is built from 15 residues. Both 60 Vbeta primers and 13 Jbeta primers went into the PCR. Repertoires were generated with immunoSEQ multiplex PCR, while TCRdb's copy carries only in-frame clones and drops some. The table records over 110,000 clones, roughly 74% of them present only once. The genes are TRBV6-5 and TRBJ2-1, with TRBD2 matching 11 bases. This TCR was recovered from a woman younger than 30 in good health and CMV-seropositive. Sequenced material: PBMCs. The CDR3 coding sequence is TGTGCCAGCAGCCGACTAGCGGGGAAATACAATGAGCAGTTCTTC. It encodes CASSRLAGKYNEQFF.